These T cell receptor beta chains were read from a single sample in a study of Tregs in tolerant kidney transplant recipients. Sequencing used immunoSEQ multiplex PCR; TCRdb keeps in-frame clones, though not all of them. The sample holds more than 60,000 clones; approximately 83% are singletons and the top ten take 2.1%. Sequences were derived from Tregs from blood, sampled before the transplant. The source is a human donor who received a combined kidney and bone marrow transplant. CDR3s leave out the opening cysteine and the closing phenylalanine or tryptophan. A D gene is named only where the DNA matches it firmly. A clone size is listed for some rows: how often the clone was seen (once, few, many), or a class if it is expanded.

clone size | V gene | D gene | CDR3 protein
- | TRBV18 | - | ASSHTPTGSYEQY
- | TRBV7-8 | - | ASSSWTRRAETQY
- | TRBV25-1 | TRBD1 | ASSPQGGYGYT
once | TRBV29-1 | TRBD1 | SVPRQGGAGELF
- | TRBV6-6 | - | ASRPDILYEQY
- | TRBV5-6 | - | ASSLYSLFMNTEAF
- | TRBV5-6 | - | ASSSGQYQETQY
- | TRBV21-1 | - | ASSNSRQGALLPGNEKLF
- | TRBV2 | - | ASTAGPAGEQY
- | TRBV15 | TRBD1 | ATSRSGTADPRKYGYT
once | TRBV19 | - | ASSAGQEEAF